The 11 T cell receptor beta chains listed next were all sequenced from one sample in a study of cytomegalovirus exposure and HLA in healthy donors. Primers for the PCR totalled 60 Vbeta and 13 Jbeta. Sequenced by immunoSEQ multiplex PCR; TCRdb stores in-frame clones only, minus some. The table has roughly 60,000 clones, approximately 70% seen once. Sequences were obtained from PBMCs. These receptors were obtained from a woman aged 55-69 years in good health and CMV-seropositive.

This clone occurred a few times. V usage is TRBV27 and J usage is TRBJ1-6; 7 nucleotides agree with TRBD1. V dropped 5 bases and J dropped 7; count of bases not matched to a gene: 11. The CDR3 sequence is 16 residues long. CDR1 is MNHEY and CDR2 is SMNVEV in the germline V gene (reference sequence). The DNA for the CDR3 is TGTGCCAGCAGTCCATGGGTGACAGGGACGAATTCACCCCTCCACTTT. Amino acids: CASSPWVTGTNSPLHF.

The gene calls are TRBV2 and TRBJ1-1; D call uncertain. This CDR3 contains 12 residues. Germline V gene sequence: CDR1 SNHLY, CDR2 FYNNEI. The V gene lost 0 bases and the J gene lost 10 bases, with 9 bases spanning the gap. CDR3 nucleotide sequence: TGTGCCAGCAGTGAAGCGGAGGCTTCAGCTTTCTTT. The encoded protein is CASSEAEASAFF. The full variable domain, rest sourced from reference TRBV2 and TRBJ1-1, is EPEVTQTPSHQVTQMGQEVILRCVPISNHLYFYWYRQILGQKVEFLVSFYNNEISEKSEIFDDQFSVERPDGSNFTLKIRSTKLEDSAMYFCASSEAEASAFFGQGTRLTVV.

The V call is TRBV2, the J call TRBJ1-2; D is possibly TRBD1 (5 bases). The CDR3 has 18 residues. The germline CDR1 and CDR2 sequences are SNHLY and FYNNEI. V was clipped by 8 bases and J by 5 bases, with 30 bases between them. In nucleotides, the CDR3 is TGTGCCAGCGACGGGAACCAGGGAGGCGGTTCCCAAACTTATGGCTACACCTTC. Amino acid sequence: CASDGNQGGGSQTYGYTF. Combining the CDR3 with reference TRBV2 and TRBJ1-2 gives the whole variable domain EPEVTQTPSHQVTQMGQEVILRCVPISNHLYFYWYRQILGQKVEFLVSFYNNEISEKSEIFDDQFSVERPDGSNFTLKIRSTKLEDSAMYFCASDGNQGGGSQTYGYTFGSGTRLTVV.

This clone was picked up a small number of times. The CDR3 DNA reads as TGTGCCAGTTGGTCGGCGCAGGGCTCCTCACCCCTCCACTTT. Its translation: CASWSAQGSSPLHF. This chain links TRBV6-1 with TRBJ1-6, with D maybe TRBD1 (5 bases). The CDR3 loop spans 14 amino acids. Germline assignment: CDR1 MNHNS and CDR2 SASEGT. Trimming removed 9 bases from V and 10 bases from J, with 19 bases in between.

V is TRBV6-5 and J is TRBJ1-1; possible D gene TRBD1, 6 bases. Germline CDR1 is MNHEY and CDR2 is SVGAGI. CDR3 size: 12 residues. The V gene lost 6 bases and the J gene lost 11 bases, with 16 bases spanning the gap. Here the CDR3 reads CASSREGVEAFF. The DNA of the CDR3 is TGTGCCAGCAGCCGGGAGGGGGTTGAGGCTTTCTTT.

V and J are TRBV7-6 and TRBJ2-5; D possibly corresponds to TRBD1 (6 bases). The CDR3 covers 13 residues. V was pared by 5 bases and J by 5 bases, with 12 bases between. Germline CDR1 is SGHVS and CDR2 is FNYEAQ. The CDR3 nucleotides are TGTGCCAGCAGCCGACAGGAGCGGGAGACCCAGTACTTC. Translated, it gives CASSRQERETQYF.

The CDR3 sequence is CASSARGQETQYF. DNA for the CDR3: TGTGCCAGCAGTGCTAGAGGTCAAGAGACCCAGTACTTC. V is TRBV6-1 and J is TRBJ2-5, with D unresolved. V was trimmed by 4 bases and J by 2 bases, leaving 8 bases between them. This CDR3 comprises 13 residues. From germline, CDR1 is MNHNS and CDR2 SASEGT.

The V gene is TRBV5-6, the J gene TRBJ2-7; tentative D call: TRBD2 (6 bases). V gave up 3 bases and J gave up 9 bases, with 16 bases separating them. Germline V CDR1 and CDR2: SGHDT, YYEEEE. This CDR3 has 13 amino acids. The DNA for the CDR3 is TGTGCCAGCAGCTCCTTCGGGTGGGGAGGGCAGTACTTC. This gives the protein CASSSFGWGGQYF.

J is TRBJ1-5 and V is TRBV4-2; 7 bases are a match to TRBD1. V trimming: 0 bases; J trimming: 0 bases; junction bases outside the gene matches: 8. CDR1 and CDR2 (germline): LGHNA, YNFKEQ. The CDR3 runs 18 residues. CDR3 sequence: CASSQDRGGQLSNQPQHF. CDR3 nucleotide sequence: TGTGCCAGCAGCCAAGATAGAGGGGGACAGCTTAGCAATCAGCCCCAGCATTTT.

This sequence joins TRBV4-2 and TRBJ1-5, with a possible D match to TRBD1 (5 bases). Germline assignment: CDR1 LGHNA and CDR2 YNFKEQ. This CDR3 has 15 amino acids. Trimming removed 1 base from V and 7 bases from J, with 14 bases in between. The DNA for the CDR3 is TGTGCCAGCAGCCAAGCTCAGGGAATCCCGCAGCCCCAGCATTTT. Its protein product is CASSQAQGIPQPQHF.

The chain couples TRBV6-1 to TRBJ1-2; the match to TRBD1 covers 9 bases. J was trimmed by 4 bases and V by 6 bases; bases with no gene match: 6. The CDR3 consists of 14 residues. CDR1 MNHNS and CDR2 SASEGT come from the germline V gene. CDR3 bases: TGTGCCAGCAGGGGACAGGGAGTGGGCTATGGCTACACCTTC. Protein: CASRGQGVGYGYTF.